What follows is one T cell receptor (beta chain) and its context. Using immunoSEQ multiplex PCR, the repertoire was profiled, and TCRdb retains in-frame clones only, with some absent. The sample comprises some 180,000 clones, around nine tenths of which are singletons, and approximately 7.7% rests with the top ten. This entry belongs to a study of cytomegalovirus exposure and HLA in healthy donors. Trimming removed 3 bases from V and 10 bases from J, with 11 bases in between. Per germline, CDR1 SGHRS and CDR2 YFSETQ. The CDR3 is 12 residues long. This chain joins TRBV5-1 and TRBJ2-1; possible D gene TRBD2, 5 bases. The sequencing input was PBMCs. This TCR was sampled from a man in his thirties or forties in good health and CMV-seropositive. CDR3 in amino acids: CASSSGVGEQFF. CDR3 sequence (DNA): TGCGCCAGCAGCTCCGGGGTCGGGGAGCAGTTCTTC.